This T cell receptor (beta chain) was profiled in a study of blood T cell repertoires in COVID-19. Study details: The analysed material was cDNA or gDNA that came from T cells, B-cell-depleted T cells, or PBMCs.

The assay was immunoSEQ multiplex PCR, and TCRdb's table has in-frame clones only and misses some. The repertoire holds about 180,000 clones, with 84% as singletons. The CDR3 totals 17 residues. Trimming removed 4 bases from V and 2 bases from J; junction bases left unmatched: 3. CDR1 KGHSH and CDR2 LQKENI come from the germline V gene. This TCR derives from a man aged 45-65 years who had recovered from COVID-19. The rearrangement joins TRBV18 to TRBJ2-6, with 12 bases aligning to TRBD1. Sequencing input: PBMCs or T cells enriched from blood (not recorded which). CDR3 sequence (DNA): TGTGCCAGCTCACGGGGGACAGGGGGCACTGGGGCCAACGTCCTGACTTTC. Its translation is CASSRGTGGTGANVLTF.